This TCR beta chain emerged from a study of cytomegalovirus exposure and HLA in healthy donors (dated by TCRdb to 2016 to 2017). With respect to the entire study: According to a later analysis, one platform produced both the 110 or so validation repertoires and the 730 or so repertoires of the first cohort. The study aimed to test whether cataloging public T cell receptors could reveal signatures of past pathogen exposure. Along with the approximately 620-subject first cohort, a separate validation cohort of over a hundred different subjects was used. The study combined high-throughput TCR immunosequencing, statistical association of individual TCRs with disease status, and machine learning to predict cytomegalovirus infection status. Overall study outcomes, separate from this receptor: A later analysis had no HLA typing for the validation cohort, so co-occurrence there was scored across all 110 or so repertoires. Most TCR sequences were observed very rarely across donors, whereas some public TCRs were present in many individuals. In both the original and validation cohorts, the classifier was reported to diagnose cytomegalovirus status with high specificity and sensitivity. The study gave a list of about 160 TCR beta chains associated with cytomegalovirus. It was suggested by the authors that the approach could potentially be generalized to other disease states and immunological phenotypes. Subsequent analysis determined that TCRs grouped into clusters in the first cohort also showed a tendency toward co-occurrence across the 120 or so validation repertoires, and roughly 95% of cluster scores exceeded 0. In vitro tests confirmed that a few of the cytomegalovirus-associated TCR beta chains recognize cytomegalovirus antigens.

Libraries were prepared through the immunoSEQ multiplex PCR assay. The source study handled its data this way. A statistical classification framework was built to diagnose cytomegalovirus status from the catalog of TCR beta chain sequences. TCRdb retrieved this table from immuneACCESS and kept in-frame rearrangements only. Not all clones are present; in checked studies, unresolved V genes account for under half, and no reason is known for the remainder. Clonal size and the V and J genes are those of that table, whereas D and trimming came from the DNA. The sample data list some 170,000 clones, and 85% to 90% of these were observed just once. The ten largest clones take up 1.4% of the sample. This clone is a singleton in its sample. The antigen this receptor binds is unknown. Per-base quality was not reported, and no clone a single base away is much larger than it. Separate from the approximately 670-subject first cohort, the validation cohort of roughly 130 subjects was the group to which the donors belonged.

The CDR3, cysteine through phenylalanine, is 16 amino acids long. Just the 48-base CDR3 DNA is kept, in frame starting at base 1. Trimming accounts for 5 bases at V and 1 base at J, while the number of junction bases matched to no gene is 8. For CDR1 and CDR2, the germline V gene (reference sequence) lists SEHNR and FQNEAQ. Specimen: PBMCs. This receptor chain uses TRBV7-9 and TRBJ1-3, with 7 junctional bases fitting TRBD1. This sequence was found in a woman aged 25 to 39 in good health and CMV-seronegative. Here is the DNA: TGTGCCAGCAGCGAGGTCCAGGGGGATTCTGGAAACACCATATATTTT. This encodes CASSEVQGDSGNTIYF.